This T cell receptor beta chain derives from a study of T cells in Graves' hyperthyroidism and ophthalmopathy. Many counts were recorded for this clonotype. The antigen is undetermined. This CDR3 region has 14 residues. The V gene lost 6 bases and the J gene lost 1 base, with 12 bases spanning the gap. Germline values: CDR1 LNHDA, CDR2 SQIVND (reference sequence). Using RNA transcripts as the source, TCR beta CDR3 regions were amplified. The TCR CDR3 was amplified in a first-round RT-PCR using the HTBI primer set. TCRdb itself ran the multiplex PCR reads through MiXCR, one entry per CDR3 protein. The data contain approximately 500,000 distinct CDR3 sequences, 46% of them singletons. Study-level points and caveats: Prediction of ophthalmopathy progression came a median roughly 6.7 months pre-onset. In blood, most of the thyroid clonotypes expanded above 0.001 were also present.

The receptor comes from a woman aged 18-29 years with Graves' hyperthyroidism. The gene calls are TRBV19 and TRBJ1-1; D ambiguous. Sequencing was performed on peripheral blood or thyroid tissue (not recorded which). CDR3 residues: CASRGWGGNTEAFF. CDR3 in DNA: TGTGCCAGTAGAGGATGGGGAGGGAACACTGAAGCTTTCTTT.